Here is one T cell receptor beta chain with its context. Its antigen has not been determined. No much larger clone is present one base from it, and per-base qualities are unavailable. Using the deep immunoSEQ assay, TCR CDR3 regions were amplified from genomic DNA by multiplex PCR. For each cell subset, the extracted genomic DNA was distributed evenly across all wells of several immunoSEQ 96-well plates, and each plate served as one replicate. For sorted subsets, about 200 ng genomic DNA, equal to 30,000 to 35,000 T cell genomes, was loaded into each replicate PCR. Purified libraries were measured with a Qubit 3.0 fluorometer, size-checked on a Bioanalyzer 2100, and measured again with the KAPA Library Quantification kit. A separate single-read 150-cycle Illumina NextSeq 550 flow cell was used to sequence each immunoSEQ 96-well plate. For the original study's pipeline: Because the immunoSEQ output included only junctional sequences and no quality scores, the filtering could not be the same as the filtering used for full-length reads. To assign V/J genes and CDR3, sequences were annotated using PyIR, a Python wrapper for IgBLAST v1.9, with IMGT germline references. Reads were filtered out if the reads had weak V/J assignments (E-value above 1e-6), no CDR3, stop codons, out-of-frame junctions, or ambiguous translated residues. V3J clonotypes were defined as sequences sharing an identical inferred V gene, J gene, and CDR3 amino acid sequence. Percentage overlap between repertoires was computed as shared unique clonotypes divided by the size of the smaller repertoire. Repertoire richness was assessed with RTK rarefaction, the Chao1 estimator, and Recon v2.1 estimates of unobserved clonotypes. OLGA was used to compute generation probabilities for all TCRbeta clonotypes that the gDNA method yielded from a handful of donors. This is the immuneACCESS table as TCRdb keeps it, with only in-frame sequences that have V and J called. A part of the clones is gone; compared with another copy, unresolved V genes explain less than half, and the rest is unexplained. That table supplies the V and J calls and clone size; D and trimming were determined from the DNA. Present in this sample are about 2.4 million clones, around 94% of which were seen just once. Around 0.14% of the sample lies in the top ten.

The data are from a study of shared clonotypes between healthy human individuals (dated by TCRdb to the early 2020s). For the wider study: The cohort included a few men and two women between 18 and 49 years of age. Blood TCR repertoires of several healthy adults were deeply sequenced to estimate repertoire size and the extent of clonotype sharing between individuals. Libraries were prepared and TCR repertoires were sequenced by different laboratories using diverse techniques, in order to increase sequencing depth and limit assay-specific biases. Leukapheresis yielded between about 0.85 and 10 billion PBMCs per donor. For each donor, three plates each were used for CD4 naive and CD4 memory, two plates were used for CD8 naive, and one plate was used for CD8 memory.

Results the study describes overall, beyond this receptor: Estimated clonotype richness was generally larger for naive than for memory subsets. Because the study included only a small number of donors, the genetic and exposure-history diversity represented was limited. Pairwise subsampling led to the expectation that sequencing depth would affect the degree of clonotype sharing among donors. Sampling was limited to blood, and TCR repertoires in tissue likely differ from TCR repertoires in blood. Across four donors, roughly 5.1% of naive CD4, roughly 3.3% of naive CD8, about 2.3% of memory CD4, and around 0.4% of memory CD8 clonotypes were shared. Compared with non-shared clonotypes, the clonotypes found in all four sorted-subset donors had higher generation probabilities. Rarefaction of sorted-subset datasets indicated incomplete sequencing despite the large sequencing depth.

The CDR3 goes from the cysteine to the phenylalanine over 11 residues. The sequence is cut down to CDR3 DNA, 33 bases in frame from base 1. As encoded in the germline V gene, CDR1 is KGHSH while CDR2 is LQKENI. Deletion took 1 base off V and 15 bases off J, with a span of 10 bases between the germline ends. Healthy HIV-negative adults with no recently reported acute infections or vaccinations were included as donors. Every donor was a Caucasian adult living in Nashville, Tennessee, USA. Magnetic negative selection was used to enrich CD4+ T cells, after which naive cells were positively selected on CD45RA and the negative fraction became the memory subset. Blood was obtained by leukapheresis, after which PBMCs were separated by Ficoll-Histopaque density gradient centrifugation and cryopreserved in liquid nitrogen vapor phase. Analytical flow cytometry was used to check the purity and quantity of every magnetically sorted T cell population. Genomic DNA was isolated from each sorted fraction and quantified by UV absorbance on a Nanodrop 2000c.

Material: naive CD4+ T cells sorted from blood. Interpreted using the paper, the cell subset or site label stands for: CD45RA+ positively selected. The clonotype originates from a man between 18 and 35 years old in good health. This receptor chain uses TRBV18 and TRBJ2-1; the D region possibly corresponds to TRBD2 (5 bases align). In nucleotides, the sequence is TGTGCCAGCTCACCACTCCCTAGCCGGTTCTTC. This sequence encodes CASSPLPSRFF. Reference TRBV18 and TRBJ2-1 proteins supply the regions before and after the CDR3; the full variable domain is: NAGVMQNPRHLVRRRGQEARLRCSPMKGHSHVYWYRQLPEEGLKFMVYLQKENIIDESGMPKERFSAEFPKEGPSILRIQQVVRGDSAAYFCASSPLPSRFFGPGTRLTVL.